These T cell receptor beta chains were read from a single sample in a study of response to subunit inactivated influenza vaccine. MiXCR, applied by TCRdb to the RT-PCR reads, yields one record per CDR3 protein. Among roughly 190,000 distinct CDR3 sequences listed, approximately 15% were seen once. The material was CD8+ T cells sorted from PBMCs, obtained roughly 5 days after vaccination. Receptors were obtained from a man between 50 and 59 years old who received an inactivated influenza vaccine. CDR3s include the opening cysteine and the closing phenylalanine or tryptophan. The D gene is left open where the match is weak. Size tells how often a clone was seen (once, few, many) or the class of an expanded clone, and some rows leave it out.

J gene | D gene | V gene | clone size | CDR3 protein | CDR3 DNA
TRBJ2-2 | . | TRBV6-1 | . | CASSEVPVTGAGELFF | TGTGCCAGCAGTGAAGTCCCCGTGACAGGTGCCGGGGAGCTGTTTTTT
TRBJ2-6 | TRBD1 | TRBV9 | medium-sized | CASSRPGQGASISGANVLTF | TGTGCCAGCAGCCGACCAGGACAGGGGGCTTCCATCTCTGGGGCCAACGTCCTGACTTTC
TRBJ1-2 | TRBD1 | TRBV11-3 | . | CVPWKGQPMVRDSYTF | TGTGTCCCGTGGAAGGGACAGCCGATGGTACGGGATAGCTACACCTTC
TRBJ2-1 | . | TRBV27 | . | CASSFGNYEQFF | TGTGCCAGCAGTTTTGGGAACTATGAGCAGTTCTTC
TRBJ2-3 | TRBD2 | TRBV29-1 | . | CSVELAGGPGDTQYF | TGCAGCGTTGAGCTAGCGGGGGGGCCGGGGGATACGCAGTATTTT
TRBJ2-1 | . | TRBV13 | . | CASSTRLEVNYNEQFF | TGTGCCAGCAGCACGAGACTAGAAGTAAACTACAATGAGCAGTTCTTC
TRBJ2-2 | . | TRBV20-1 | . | CSARIPRTGELFF | TGCAGTGCTAGAATCCCCCGCACCGGGGAGCTGTTTTTT
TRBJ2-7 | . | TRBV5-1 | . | CASSFSTGLYEQYF | TGCGCCAGCAGCTTTTCAACAGGGCTCTACGAGCAGTACTTC
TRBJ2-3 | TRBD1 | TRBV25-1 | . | CASSIRDRGHPDTQYF | TGTGCCAGCAGTATCCGGGACAGGGGGCATCCAGATACGCAGTATTTT
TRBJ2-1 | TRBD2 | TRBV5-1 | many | CASSVGTSGRAFYNEQFF | TGCGCCAGCAGCGTGGGAACTAGCGGGAGGGCCTTCTACAATGAGCAGTTCTTC
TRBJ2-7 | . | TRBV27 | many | CATSWGLDNEQYF | TGTGCCACCTCCTGGGGCTTGGACAACGAGCAGTACTTC
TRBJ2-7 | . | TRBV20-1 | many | CSAATVYEQYF | TGCAGTGCTGCTACGGTCTACGAGCAGTACTTC
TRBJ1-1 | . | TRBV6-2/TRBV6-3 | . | CASSYTGPPEAFF | TGTGCCAGCAGTTACACAGGGCCGCCCGAAGCTTTCTTT
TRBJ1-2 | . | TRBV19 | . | CASSYGAYGYTF | TGTGCCAGTAGTTACGGGGCCTATGGCTACACCTTC
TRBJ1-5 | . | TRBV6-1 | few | CASREHLPYSNQPQHF | TGTGCCAGCAGGGAACATCTCCCATATAGCAATCAGCCCCAGCATTTT
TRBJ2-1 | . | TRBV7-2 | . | CASSSGLSLYLNEQFF | TGTGCCAGCAGCTCTGGACTTAGCCTTTACTTAAATGAGCAGTTCTTC
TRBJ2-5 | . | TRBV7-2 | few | CASSHYLFQETQYF | TGTGCCAGCAGCCATTACTTGTTTCAAGAGACCCAGTACTTC
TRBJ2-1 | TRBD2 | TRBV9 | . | CASSTAGGGYNEQFF | TGTGCCAGCAGCACAGCGGGAGGAGGCTACAATGAGCAGTTCTTC
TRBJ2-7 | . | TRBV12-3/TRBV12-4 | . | CAAGRSYYEQYF | TGTGCGGCGGGGCGATCCTACTACGAGCAGTACTTC
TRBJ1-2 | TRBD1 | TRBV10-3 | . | CAISEKPEGAGSYGYTF | TGTGCCATCAGTGAGAAGCCGGAGGGGGCAGGGAGCTATGGCTACACCTTC
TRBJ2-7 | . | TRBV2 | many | CASGFDIYEQYF | TGTGCCAGCGGGTTCGACATCTACGAGCAGTACTTC
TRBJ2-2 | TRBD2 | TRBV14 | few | CASSQAPAGGAGELFF | TGTGCCAGCAGCCAAGCGCCAGCGGGAGGGGCCGGGGAGCTGTTTTTT
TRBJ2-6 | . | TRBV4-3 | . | CASSQAPYYSGANILTF | TGCGCCAGCAGCCAAGCCCCTTACTACTCTGGGGCCAACATCCTGACTTTC
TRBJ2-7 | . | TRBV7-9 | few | CASSLMDGSYEQYF | TGTGCCAGCAGCCTTATGGACGGATCCTACGAGCAGTACTTC
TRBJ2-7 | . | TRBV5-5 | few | CASSLVAEQYF | TGTGCCAGCAGCTTGGTCGCCGAGCAGTACTTC
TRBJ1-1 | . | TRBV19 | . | CASSPTGTFNTEAFF | TGTGCCAGTAGCCCTACCGGGACTTTCAACACTGAAGCTTTCTTT
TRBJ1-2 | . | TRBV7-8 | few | CASSWGGDIFAYGYTF | TGTGCCAGCAGCTGGGGGGGCGACATCTTCGCCTATGGCTACACCTTC
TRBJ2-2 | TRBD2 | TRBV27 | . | CASSLKFSGGAGELFF | TGTGCCAGCAGTTTAAAATTCAGCGGGGGGGCCGGGGAGCTGTTTTTT
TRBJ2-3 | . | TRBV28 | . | CASSPPVSGTDTQYF | TGTGCCAGCAGTCCCCCGGTTAGCGGCACAGATACGCAGTATTTT
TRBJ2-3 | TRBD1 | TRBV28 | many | CASSPILQGASDTQYF | TGTGCCAGCAGTCCAATTCTTCAGGGGGCATCAGATACGCAGTATTTT
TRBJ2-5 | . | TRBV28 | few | CASSPPKGAGSSETQYF | TGTGCCAGCAGTCCACCGAAGGGGGCGGGATCTAGTGAGACCCAGTACTTC
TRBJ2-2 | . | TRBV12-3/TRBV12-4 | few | CASIFTGELFF | TGTGCCAGCATTTTCACCGGGGAGCTGTTTTTT
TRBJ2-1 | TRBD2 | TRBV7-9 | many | CASSPQGLAGDNEQFF | TGTGCCAGCAGCCCCCAAGGACTAGCGGGGGACAATGAGCAGTTCTTC
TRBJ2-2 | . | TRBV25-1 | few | CASSEYRPSGELFF | TGTGCCAGCAGTGAATATCGGCCCAGCGGGGAGCTGTTTTTT